The T cell receptor beta chain under discussion was sequenced for a study of blood T cell repertoires in COVID-19. Repertoires were generated with immunoSEQ multiplex PCR, while TCRdb's copy carries only in-frame clones and drops some. The repertoire holds about 240,000 clones, around four fifths seen once, with about 3.6% in the top ten. The clonotype was recovered from a woman aged 40 to 50 who had been exposed to COVID-19. Input material: PBMCs or T cells enriched from blood (not recorded which).

The CDR3 nucleotides are TGTGCCAGCAGCTTCCCCCGGGGCAATGAGCAGTTCTTC. Translated, it gives CASSFPRGNEQFF. The J gene is TRBJ2-1, the V gene TRBV13; the D gene is possibly TRBD2 (5 bases). The CDR3 extends over 13 amino acids. CDR1 PRHDT and CDR2 FYEKMQ come from the germline V gene (reference sequence). Trimming removed 3 bases at V and 6 bases at J, with 9 bases between.